The T cell receptor (beta chain) under discussion was sequenced for a study of blood T cell repertoires in COVID-19 (dated by TCRdb to 2018 to 2020). Regarding the complete study: Collaborator samples came from the United States, Italy and Spain and covered acute and convalescent phases of COVID-19. The material from the prospective study consisted of cDNA or gDNA derived from T cells, B-cell-depleted T cells, or PBMCs. The dataset comprised deeply sampled blood TCRbeta repertoires from subjects exposed to, actively infected with, or recovered from COVID-19. Samples were obtained from the ongoing ImmuneRACE study (first 160 participants) and from roughly 1,300 subjects provided by 6 global collaborators. A de-identified subject ID, COVID-19 status, age in years and sex were almost always included in the sample metadata. The repertoires were released in a freely available public database meant as a resource for research on the immune response to SARS-CoV-2. HLA class I and class II types, where available, came from metadata supplied by the sample provider rather than from assay-based typing. The paper's findings and limits, for the study overall: How much clinical and demographic metadata was included differed by source and by participant, and the metadata was provided uncurated.

The CDR3 has 13 amino acids, counting the end cysteine and phenylalanine. The sequence is cut down to CDR3 DNA, 39 bases in frame from base 1. At the junction V is shortened by 4 bases and J by 12 bases, with 19 bases in between. TCRbeta CDR3 regions were amplified from genomic DNA using the immunoSEQ Assay, a bias-controlled multiplex PCR. The authors processed their data as follows. Nucleated cell counts per sample were estimated from amplification of reference gene primers within the assay. To quantify the absolute abundance of each unique TCRbeta CDR3 rearrangement, sequence reads were collapsed and filtered. For each sample, productive Simpson clonality was calculated by taking the square root of Simpson's diversity index across productive rearrangements. This is the immuneACCESS table as TCRdb keeps it, with only in-frame sequences that have V and J called. A part of the clones is gone; compared with another copy, unresolved V genes explain less than half, and the rest is unexplained. That table gives V, J and clone size, and the DNA gave D and trimming. Present in this sample are about 69,000 clones, around 91% of which were seen just once. The ten largest account for 5.3% of the sample.

The count of this clone is one. The antigen this receptor binds is unknown. The input lacks base qualities; no much larger clone sits a single base away. Whole blood was collected in K2EDTA tubes by collaborating institutions according to the institutions' own protocols. For TCRbeta analysis, collaborator samples were shipped as frozen whole blood, as isolated PBMCs, or as DNA extracted from either sample type. The TCR comes from a man in his fifties with acute or convalescent COVID-19. Source material: peripheral blood. In this chain, TRBV12-3 or TRBV12-4 is recombined with TRBJ2-7; TRBD1 is a weak D gene call, 6 bases matching. Read as DNA, the sequence is TGTGCCAGCAGTTCCCCCGGGACAATAGGAACGTACTTC. Its translation is CASSSPGTIGTYF.